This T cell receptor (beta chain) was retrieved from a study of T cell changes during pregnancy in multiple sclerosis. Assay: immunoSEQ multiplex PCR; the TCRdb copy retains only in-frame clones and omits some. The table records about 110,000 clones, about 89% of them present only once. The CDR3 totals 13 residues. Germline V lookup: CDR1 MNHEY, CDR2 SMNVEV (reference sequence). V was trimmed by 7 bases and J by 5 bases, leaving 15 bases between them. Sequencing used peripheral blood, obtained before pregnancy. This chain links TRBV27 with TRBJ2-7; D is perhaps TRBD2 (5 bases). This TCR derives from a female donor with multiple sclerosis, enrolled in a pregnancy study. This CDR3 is CASTPSLENEQYF. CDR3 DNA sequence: TGTGCCAGCACCCCTAGCCTCGAGAACGAGCAGTACTTC.